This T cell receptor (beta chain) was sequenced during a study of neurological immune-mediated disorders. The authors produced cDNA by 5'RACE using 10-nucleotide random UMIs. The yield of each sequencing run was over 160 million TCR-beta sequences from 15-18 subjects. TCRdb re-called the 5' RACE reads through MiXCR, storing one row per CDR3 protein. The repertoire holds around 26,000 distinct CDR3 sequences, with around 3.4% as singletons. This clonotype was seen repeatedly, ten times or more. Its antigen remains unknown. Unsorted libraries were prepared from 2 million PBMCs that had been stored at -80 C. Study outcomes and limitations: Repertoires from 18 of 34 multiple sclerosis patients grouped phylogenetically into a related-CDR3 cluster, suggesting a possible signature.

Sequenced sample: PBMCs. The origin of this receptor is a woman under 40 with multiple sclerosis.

The CDR3 coding sequence is TGTGCCAGCAGCCAGACTACCGGGACTAGCGGGAGACTCTACGAGCAGTACTTC. Amino acid sequence: CASSQTTGTSGRLYEQYF. V and J are TRBV4-2 and TRBJ2-7; 14 bases are a match to TRBD2. Germline CDR1 reads LGHNA; CDR2 reads YNFKEQ. V was clipped by 3 bases and J by 3 bases; unmatched bases: 10. This CDR3 has 18 amino acids.